The 5 T cell receptor beta chains below come from one sample, sequenced in a study of shared T cell receptors in the human thymus. Repertoires were generated with immunoSEQ multiplex PCR, while TCRdb's copy carries only in-frame clones and drops some. The table shows more than 300,000 clones, with over 90% occurring only once. The sample was thymocytes. The receptors come from a human donor.

The chain couples TRBV29-1 to TRBJ2-5, with 11 bases lining up with TRBD2. This CDR3 comprises 13 residues. V lost 6 bases and J lost 2; bases outside the gene matches: 2. From germline, CDR1 is SQVTM and CDR2 ANQGSEA. CDR3 DNA sequence: TGCAGCGTGAGGACTAGCGGGCAAGAGACCCAGTACTTC. The encoded protein is CSVRTSGQETQYF.

This clone came up once. The chain carries TRBV23-1 and TRBJ1-5; D remains unclear. TRBV23-1 is annotated as an ORF whose role is uncertain. The CDR3 has 15 residues. V was clipped by 1 base and J by 3 bases, with 10 bases between them. CDR3: CASSQFRHLNQPQHF. DNA of the CDR3: TGCGCCAGCAGTCAATTTCGGCACCTCAATCAGCCCCAGCATTTT.

This chain joins TRBV15 and TRBJ1-2, with D unresolved. The CDR3 is 12 residues long. Looked up from germline, CDR1 is LNHNV and CDR2 is YYDKDF (reference sequence). The V end was cut by 5 bases, the J end by 9 bases, with 13 bases between. This chain's CDR3 is CATSERRVRYTF. Written as DNA, the CDR3 is TGTGCCACCAGCGAAAGGCGGGTCCGCTACACCTTC.

This clone appeared once. The chain has TRBV28 and TRBJ1-5; D may be TRBD1 (5 bases). CDR1 and CDR2 from the germline V gene are MDHEN and SYDVKM. Trimming removed 5 bases from V and 3 bases from J, with 17 bases in between. The CDR3 is 16 amino acids. The CDR3 DNA reads as TGTGCCAGCAGTCTTTGGTTCGGGGGGATCAATCAGCCCCAGCATTTT. Amino acids: CASSLWFGGINQPQHF.

The rearrangement joins TRBV11-3 to TRBJ2-7, with D perhaps matching TRBD1 or TRBD2 (6 bases each). V was cut by 0 bases and J by 7 bases, with 16 bases left in between. Germline CDR1 SGHNT, CDR2 YENEEA. The CDR3 spans 15 residues. The CDR3 DNA reads as TGTGCCAGCAGCTTAGATGGTGCTGGAGGGGGTGAGCAGTACTTC. As protein: CASSLDGAGGGEQYF.